What follows are 32 T cell receptor beta chains derived from one specimen sequenced in a study of response to subunit inactivated influenza vaccine. TCRdb called the RT-PCR reads again in MiXCR, with one record for every CDR3 protein. This sample has just under 550,000 distinct CDR3 sequences, with approximately 22% found just once. In addition, the sample was reused for a study of T cells expressing NK-cell markers. From that report: TCR beta libraries carry UMIs added by 5'RACE template switching.

Here the sequenced sample was CD4+ T cells sorted from PBMCs, taken 11 to 12 days after vaccination. These receptors were taken from a man aged 50-59 years who received an inactivated influenza vaccine.

This clonotype was seen at least ten times. The gene calls are TRBV7-2 and TRBJ1-4, with D hard to call. The CDR3 extends over 13 amino acids. V lost 6 bases, J lost 7 bases, and 12 bases lay in between. In germline, CDR1 is SGHTA, CDR2 FQGNSA. The CDR3 spells CASRAPGVEKLFF. The CDR3 nucleotides read TGTGCCAGCAGAGCCCCCGGCGTTGAAAAACTGTTTTTT. The full variable domain, completed using reference TRBV7-2 and TRBJ1-4, is GAGVSQSPSNKVTEKGKDVELRCDPISGHTALYWYRQSLGQGLEFLIYFQGNSAPDKSGLPSDRFSAERTGGSVSTLTIQRTQQEDSAVYLCASRAPGVEKLFFGSGTQLSVL.

The chain employs TRBV11-1 and TRBJ1-1, with D maybe TRBD1 (5 bases). Germline V gives CDR1 SGHAT, CDR2 FQDESV (reference sequence). V dropped 2 bases and J dropped 3 bases, with 13 bases sitting between them. The CDR3 sequence is 15 residues long. The CDR3 spells CASSLWPGRDTEAFF. The CDR3 DNA sequence: TGTGCCAGCAGCTTATGGCCAGGGAGAGACACTGAAGCTTTCTTT.

This clonotype occurred a few times. This CDR3 is CASSQWTGAFSPLHF. The CDR3 coding sequence is TGCGCCAGCAGCCAATGGACAGGGGCATTTTCACCCCTCCACTTT. The chain combines TRBV4-3 with TRBJ1-6, with TRBD1 matching over 9 bases. The trim removed 2 bases at V and 9 bases at J, leaving 5 bases unmatched. CDR3 length: 15 residues. The germline V gene has CDR1 LGHNA and CDR2 YSLEER.

The chain links TRBV27 to TRBJ2-3; 9 bases line up with TRBD1. Germline loops: CDR1 MNHEY, CDR2 SMNVEV (reference sequence). The CDR3 length is 14 residues. The junction had 4 bases not matched to a gene; V was cut back by 5 bases and J by 4 bases. The CDR3 region is CASSRDRVSDTQYF. The CDR3 nucleotides read TGTGCCAGCAGTCGGGACAGGGTTTCAGATACGCAGTATTTT.

This clonotype came up a few times. The chain is built from TRBV10-3 and TRBJ2-1, with TRBD2 identical over 14 bases. Per germline, CDR1 ENHRY and CDR2 SYGVKD. J was trimmed by 7 bases and V by 4 bases; bases with no gene match: 3. This CDR3 has 15 residues. The CDR3: CAISGTSGGTNEQFF. CDR3 DNA: TGTGCCATCAGTGGGACTAGCGGGGGGACGAATGAGCAGTTCTTC.

J is TRBJ2-3 and V is TRBV20-1; D tentatively reads TRBD1 or TRBD2 (5 bases each). Germline-derived CDR1 and CDR2 are DFQATT and SNEGSKA (reference sequence). The CDR3 is 13 amino acids. The CDR3 protein is CRTGAPSADTQYF. DNA for the CDR3: TGCAGGACCGGGGCGCCGTCCGCAGATACGCAGTATTTT.

This sequence joins TRBV20-1 and TRBJ2-2, with D possibly being TRBD1 (6 bases). Trimming took 0 bases from V and 7 from J, leaving 12 bases between them. Germline V CDR1 and CDR2: DFQATT, SNEGSKA (reference sequence). The CDR3 has 14 residues. The CDR3 region has the DNA TGCAGTGCTAGAGATTTCTCGGGACACGGGGAGCTGTTTTTT. The encoded protein is CSARDFSGHGELFF.

This rearrangement joins TRBV29-1 to TRBJ2-3; 10 positions agree with TRBD2. Losses at the gene ends were 7 bases for V and 8 bases for J; bases not matched to a gene: 9. Germline assignment: CDR1 SQVTM and CDR2 ANQGSEA. CDR3 size: 13 residues. The DNA for the CDR3 is TGCAGCGCGGGGACTAGCGCCGCCGGTACGCAGTATTTT. Translation gives CSAGTSAAGTQYF.

This clonotype showed up just a few times. The chain's CDR3 is CASSYSILGLYSYEQYF. CDR3 DNA: TGTGCCAGCAGTTACTCGATATTGGGACTTTACTCCTACGAGCAGTACTTC. V gene TRBV6-2 or TRBV6-3 combines with J gene TRBJ2-7; TRBD2 might be the D (6 bases). Germline lookup yields CDR1 MNHEY and CDR2 SVGEGT. The CDR3 has 17 amino acids. Trimming cost V 0 bases and J 0 bases, with 15 bases left between them.

This clonotype was counted only a few times. The CDR3 bases are TGTGCCAGCAGCTTATACAGGGTGGGGGGTGAGCAGTTCTTC. This gives the protein CASSLYRVGGEQFF. V gene TRBV11-2 combines with J gene TRBJ2-1, with D perhaps given as TRBD1 or TRBD2 (6 bases each). The V and J ends lost 2 bases and 9 bases respectively, with 14 bases between them. This CDR3 contains 14 residues. In germline, CDR1 is SGHAT, CDR2 FQNNGV. Using reference TRBV11-2 and TRBJ2-1 for the parts outside the CDR3, the full variable domain is EAGVAQSPRYKIIEKRQSVAFWCNPISGHATLYWYQQILGQGPKLLIQFQNNGVVDDSQLPKDRFSAERLKGVDSTLKIQPAKLEDSAVYLCASSLYRVGGEQFFGPGTRLTVL.

This clonotype was picked up a small number of times. The chain joins TRBV4-1 to TRBJ2-7; 9 bases match TRBD1. The V and J ends lost 4 bases and 6 bases, in that order; junction bases with no gene match: 7. This CDR3 has 14 amino acids. CDR1 is MGHRA and CDR2 is YSYEKL in the germline V gene. This chain's CDR3 is CASSLRDRASEQYF. The DNA of the CDR3 is TGCGCCAGCAGCCTCCGGGACAGGGCATCCGAGCAGTACTTC.

The genes are TRBV3-1 and TRBJ2-3, with D maybe TRBD1 (6 bases). Germline CDR1 reads LGHDT; CDR2 reads YNNKEL (reference sequence). The CDR3 contains 16 residues. The ends were cut back, 1 base at V and 6 bases at J, with 17 bases in the middle. The CDR3 bases are TGTGCCAGCAGCCAAGGGGGGCGGGCCTGGAGCGATACGCAGTATTTT. Translating gives CASSQGGRAWSDTQYF.

The rearrangement joins TRBV20-1 to TRBJ2-1; 7 bases match TRBD1. V dropped 4 bases and J dropped 2; count of bases not matched to a gene: 8. Germline CDR1 and CDR2: DFQATT and SNEGSKA (reference sequence). CDR3 size: 15 residues. CDR3 nucleotide sequence: TGCAGTGCTACCCTAGACAGGGAACCCTACAATGAGCAGTTCTTC. Protein sequence: CSATLDREPYNEQFF.

The DNA of the CDR3 is TGTGCCAGCAGCGTAGCTACCGGGCAGAGACTAGCGGGATCGGATGAGCAGTTCTTC. It specifies CASSVATGQRLAGSDEQFF. The V call is TRBV9, the J call TRBJ2-1; 11 bases align to TRBD2. V lost 0 bases, J lost 8 bases, and 16 bases stayed unmatched. Germline-derived CDR1 and CDR2 are SGDLS and YYNGEE. CDR3 length equals 19 residues.

The chain recombines TRBV7-3 with TRBJ2-5, with 10 bases matching TRBD1. Trimming at V came to 2 bases and at J to 3 bases, leaving 12 bases not matched to a gene. This CDR3 comprises 18 residues. Germline values: CDR1 SGHTA, CDR2 FQGTGA. CDR3 DNA: TGTGCCAGCAGCTTAGGGTCCCCGGGACAGGGGCATGAAGAGACCCAGTACTTC. Translated, it gives CASSLGSPGQGHEETQYF. Looking up the rest from reference TRBV7-3 and TRBJ2-5 gives the full variable domain: GAGVSQTPSNKVTEKGKYVELRCDPISGHTALYWYRQSLGQGPEFLIYFQGTGAADDSGLPNDRFFAVRPEGSVSTLKIQRTERGDSAVYLCASSLGSPGQGHEETQYFGPGTRLLVL.

This clonotype was picked up a small number of times. The chain uses TRBV27 and TRBJ2-3, with unresolved D. The germline V gene encodes CDR1 MNHEY and CDR2 SMNVEV (reference sequence). Deletions cut 4 bases from V and 2 bases from J, with 13 bases between. There are 15 residues in the CDR3. CDR3 loop: CASSSLLTLTDTQYF. The CDR3 nucleotides are TGTGCCAGCAGTTCGTTACTAACACTCACAGATACGCAGTATTTT.

The chain has TRBV6-2 or TRBV6-3 and TRBJ2-7; 9 bases match TRBD2. Germline CDR1 and CDR2: MNHEY and SVGEGT. The CDR3 consists of 14 residues. V lost 10 bases and J lost 0; bases outside the gene matches: 7. The CDR3 here is CATRASGNSYEQYF. The CDR3 bases are TGTGCCACCCGTGCTAGCGGGAACTCCTACGAGCAGTACTTC.

This clonotype came up a few times. The V and J genes are TRBV6-1 and TRBJ1-1; 7 bases line up with TRBD1. The CDR3 has 13 amino acids. Looked up from germline, CDR1 is MNHNS and CDR2 is SASEGT. V was clipped by 7 bases and J by 5 bases; unmatched bases: 7. The CDR3 reads CASIGGGWTEAFF. The DNA for the CDR3 is TGTGCCAGCATAGGGGGCGGGTGGACTGAAGCTTTCTTT.

The chain combines TRBV7-8 with TRBJ2-3; the D gene is possibly TRBD1 (7 bases). Trimming removed 2 bases at V and 4 bases at J, with 22 bases between. The CDR3 has 18 amino acids. Germline V gene lookup returns CDR1 SGHVS and CDR2 FQNEAQ. The DNA for the CDR3 is TGTGCCAGCAGCTTAAAGGCCAGGGGGACTTGGGTCTCAGATACGCAGTATTTT. Amino acid sequence: CASSLKARGTWVSDTQYF.

This clonotype occurred a few times. The V and J genes are TRBV12-3 or TRBV12-4 and TRBJ1-1, with D hard to call. Trimming left V 2 bases short and J 4 bases short, with 14 bases between. CDR3 size: 15 residues. CDR3 sequence (DNA): TGTGCCAGCAGTTTATCGTCCGCGAGAGGCACTGAAGCTTTCTTT. This gives the protein CASSLSSARGTEAFF.

This clonotype was counted only a few times. The chain employs TRBV5-1 and TRBJ1-2, with 9 bases aligning to TRBD1. CDR1 SGHRS and CDR2 YFSETQ come from the germline V gene. The CDR3 consists of 15 residues. The J segment lost 1 base and the V segment lost 4 bases, leaving 5 bases of the junction unmatched. Written as DNA, the CDR3 is TGCGCCAGCAGCGCCGGACAGGGGAATAACTATGGCTACACCTTC. It translates to CASSAGQGNNYGYTF. The variable domain in full, with the rest retrieved from reference TRBV5-1 and TRBJ1-2, is KAGVTQTPRYLIKTRGQQVTLSCSPISGHRSVSWYQQTPGQGLQFLFEYFSETQRNKGNFPGRFSGRQFSNSRSEMNVSTLELGDSALYLCASSAGQGNNYGYTFGSGTRLTVV.

This rearrangement joins TRBV20-1 to TRBJ2-1, with D hard to call. This CDR3 has 12 residues. Germline CDR1 and CDR2: DFQATT and SNEGSKA (reference sequence). V was trimmed by 7 bases and J by 7 bases, leaving 14 bases between them. The CDR3 loop reads CSVHRLKNEQFF. The CDR3, as DNA: TGCAGTGTACATCGGCTAAAGAATGAGCAGTTCTTC.

This chain joins TRBV19 and TRBJ2-7; the match to TRBD2 covers 12 bases. The germline CDR1 and CDR2 sequences are LNHDA and SQIVND (reference sequence). V was pared by 4 bases and J by 4 bases, with 5 bases of the junction left unmatched. The length of the CDR3 is 15 residues. The CDR3 sequence: CASSTTSGRYYEQYF. The CDR3 nucleotides are TGTGCCAGTAGTACCACTAGCGGGAGGTATTACGAGCAGTACTTC.

V and J are TRBV15 and TRBJ1-2, with 11 bases fitting TRBD1. V gave up 3 bases and J gave up 4 bases; unmatched junction bases: 7. The CDR3 consists of 16 residues. Germline CDR1 is LNHNV and CDR2 is YYDKDF (reference sequence). The CDR3 coding sequence is TGTGCCACCAGCAGGGACAGGGGGCCGCTGGGCTATGGCTACACCTTC. Translating gives CATSRDRGPLGYGYTF.

The table lists this clonotype with a few counts. The chain couples TRBV12-3 or TRBV12-4 to TRBJ2-1; the match to TRBD1 covers 9 bases. CDR3 size: 14 residues. J lost 8 bases, V lost 7 bases, and 9 bases had no gene match. The CDR3 sequence is CASNPGQGWDEQFF. The CDR3 DNA reads as TGTGCCAGCAATCCGGGACAGGGCTGGGATGAGCAGTTCTTC.

The rearrangement uses TRBV20-1 and TRBJ2-5; D might be TRBD1 or TRBD2, each matching 5 bases. V was clipped by 3 bases and J by 0 bases, with 8 bases between them. Looked up from germline, CDR1 is DFQATT and CDR2 is SNEGSKA (reference sequence). The CDR3 covers 13 residues. CDR3 DNA sequence: TGCAGTGCTAGCTGGGGGAACCAAGAGACCCAGTACTTC. It translates to CSASWGNQETQYF.

Only a few counts were recorded for this clonotype. This rearrangement joins TRBV20-1 to TRBJ1-1; TRBD1 aligns across 7 bases. The CDR3 length is 16 residues. CDR1 and CDR2 from the germline V gene are DFQATT and SNEGSKA (reference sequence). V lost 0 bases, J lost 0 bases, and 7 bases stayed unmatched. This CDR3 is CSARDWDRIMNTEAFF. The CDR3 bases are TGCAGTGCTAGAGATTGGGACAGAATAATGAACACTGAAGCTTTCTTT.

The chain carries TRBV12-3 or TRBV12-4 and TRBJ2-5, with 8 bases matching TRBD1. V lost 3 bases to trimming and J lost 3 bases; unmatched junction nucleotides: 3. The CDR3 length is 14 residues. The CDR3 DNA sequence: TGTGCCAGCAGTTTCATGACAGGGGAAGAGACCCAGTACTTC. Residues: CASSFMTGEETQYF.

The chain recombines TRBV3-1 with TRBJ2-5, with TRBD1 matching over 7 bases. Losses at the gene ends were 4 bases for V and 2 bases for J; bases not matched to a gene: 4. This CDR3 spans 14 amino acids. In germline, CDR1 is LGHDT, CDR2 YNNKEL (reference sequence). In DNA, the CDR3 is TGTGCCAGCAGCCCCTGGGACAGACAAGAGACCCAGTACTTC. This translates into CASSPWDRQETQYF.

This chain connects TRBV7-6 to TRBJ1-4, with TRBD1 identical over 8 bases. The CDR3 runs 15 residues. The V gene end was trimmed by 5 bases and the J gene end by 8 bases; junction bases not matched to a gene: 10. Germline CDR1 and CDR2: SGHVS and FNYEAQ. The CDR3 sequence: CASSPQTGGSEKLFF. The CDR3 DNA is TGTGCCAGCAGCCCCCAAACAGGGGGAAGCGAAAAACTGTTTTTT.

This clonotype was seen more than once but under ten times. This chain joins TRBV2 and TRBJ1-5; 7 nucleotides match TRBD1. J lost 6 bases, V lost 2 bases, and 4 bases had no gene match. Germline CDR1 and CDR2: SNHLY and FYNNEI. The CDR3 sequence is 14 residues long. CDR3 bases: TGTGCCAGCAGTGAAATAGGGGGCACTCAGCCCCAGCATTTT. Translating gives CASSEIGGTQPQHF.

This clonotype was found a few times. The chain employs TRBV11-2 and TRBJ2-2, with D possibly matching TRBD2 (6 bases). The CDR3 length is 16 residues. The V end lost 7 bases, the J end lost 1 base, and 16 bases lay between the germline ends. CDR1 is SGHAT, CDR2 FQNNGV, per germline. The CDR3 is CASKMVAVGNTGELFF. In DNA form, the CDR3 reads TGTGCCAGCAAAATGGTAGCGGTTGGGAACACCGGGGAGCTGTTTTTT.